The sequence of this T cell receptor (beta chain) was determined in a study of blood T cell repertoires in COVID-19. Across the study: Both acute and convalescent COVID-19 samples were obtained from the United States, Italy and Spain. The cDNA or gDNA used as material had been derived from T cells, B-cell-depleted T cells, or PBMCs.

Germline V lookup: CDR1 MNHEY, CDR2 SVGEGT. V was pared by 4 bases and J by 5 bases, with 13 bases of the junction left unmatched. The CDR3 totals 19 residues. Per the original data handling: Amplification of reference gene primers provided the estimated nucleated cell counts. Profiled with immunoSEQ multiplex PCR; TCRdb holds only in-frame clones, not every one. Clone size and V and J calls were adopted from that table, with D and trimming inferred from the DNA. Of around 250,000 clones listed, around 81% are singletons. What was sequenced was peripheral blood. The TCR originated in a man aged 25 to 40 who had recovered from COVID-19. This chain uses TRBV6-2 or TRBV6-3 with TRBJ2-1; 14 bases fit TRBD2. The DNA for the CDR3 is TGTGCCAGCAGTTCCCTGACTAGCGGGGGGGGAATTAGCGACAATGAGCAGTTCTTC. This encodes CASSSLTSGGGISDNEQFF.